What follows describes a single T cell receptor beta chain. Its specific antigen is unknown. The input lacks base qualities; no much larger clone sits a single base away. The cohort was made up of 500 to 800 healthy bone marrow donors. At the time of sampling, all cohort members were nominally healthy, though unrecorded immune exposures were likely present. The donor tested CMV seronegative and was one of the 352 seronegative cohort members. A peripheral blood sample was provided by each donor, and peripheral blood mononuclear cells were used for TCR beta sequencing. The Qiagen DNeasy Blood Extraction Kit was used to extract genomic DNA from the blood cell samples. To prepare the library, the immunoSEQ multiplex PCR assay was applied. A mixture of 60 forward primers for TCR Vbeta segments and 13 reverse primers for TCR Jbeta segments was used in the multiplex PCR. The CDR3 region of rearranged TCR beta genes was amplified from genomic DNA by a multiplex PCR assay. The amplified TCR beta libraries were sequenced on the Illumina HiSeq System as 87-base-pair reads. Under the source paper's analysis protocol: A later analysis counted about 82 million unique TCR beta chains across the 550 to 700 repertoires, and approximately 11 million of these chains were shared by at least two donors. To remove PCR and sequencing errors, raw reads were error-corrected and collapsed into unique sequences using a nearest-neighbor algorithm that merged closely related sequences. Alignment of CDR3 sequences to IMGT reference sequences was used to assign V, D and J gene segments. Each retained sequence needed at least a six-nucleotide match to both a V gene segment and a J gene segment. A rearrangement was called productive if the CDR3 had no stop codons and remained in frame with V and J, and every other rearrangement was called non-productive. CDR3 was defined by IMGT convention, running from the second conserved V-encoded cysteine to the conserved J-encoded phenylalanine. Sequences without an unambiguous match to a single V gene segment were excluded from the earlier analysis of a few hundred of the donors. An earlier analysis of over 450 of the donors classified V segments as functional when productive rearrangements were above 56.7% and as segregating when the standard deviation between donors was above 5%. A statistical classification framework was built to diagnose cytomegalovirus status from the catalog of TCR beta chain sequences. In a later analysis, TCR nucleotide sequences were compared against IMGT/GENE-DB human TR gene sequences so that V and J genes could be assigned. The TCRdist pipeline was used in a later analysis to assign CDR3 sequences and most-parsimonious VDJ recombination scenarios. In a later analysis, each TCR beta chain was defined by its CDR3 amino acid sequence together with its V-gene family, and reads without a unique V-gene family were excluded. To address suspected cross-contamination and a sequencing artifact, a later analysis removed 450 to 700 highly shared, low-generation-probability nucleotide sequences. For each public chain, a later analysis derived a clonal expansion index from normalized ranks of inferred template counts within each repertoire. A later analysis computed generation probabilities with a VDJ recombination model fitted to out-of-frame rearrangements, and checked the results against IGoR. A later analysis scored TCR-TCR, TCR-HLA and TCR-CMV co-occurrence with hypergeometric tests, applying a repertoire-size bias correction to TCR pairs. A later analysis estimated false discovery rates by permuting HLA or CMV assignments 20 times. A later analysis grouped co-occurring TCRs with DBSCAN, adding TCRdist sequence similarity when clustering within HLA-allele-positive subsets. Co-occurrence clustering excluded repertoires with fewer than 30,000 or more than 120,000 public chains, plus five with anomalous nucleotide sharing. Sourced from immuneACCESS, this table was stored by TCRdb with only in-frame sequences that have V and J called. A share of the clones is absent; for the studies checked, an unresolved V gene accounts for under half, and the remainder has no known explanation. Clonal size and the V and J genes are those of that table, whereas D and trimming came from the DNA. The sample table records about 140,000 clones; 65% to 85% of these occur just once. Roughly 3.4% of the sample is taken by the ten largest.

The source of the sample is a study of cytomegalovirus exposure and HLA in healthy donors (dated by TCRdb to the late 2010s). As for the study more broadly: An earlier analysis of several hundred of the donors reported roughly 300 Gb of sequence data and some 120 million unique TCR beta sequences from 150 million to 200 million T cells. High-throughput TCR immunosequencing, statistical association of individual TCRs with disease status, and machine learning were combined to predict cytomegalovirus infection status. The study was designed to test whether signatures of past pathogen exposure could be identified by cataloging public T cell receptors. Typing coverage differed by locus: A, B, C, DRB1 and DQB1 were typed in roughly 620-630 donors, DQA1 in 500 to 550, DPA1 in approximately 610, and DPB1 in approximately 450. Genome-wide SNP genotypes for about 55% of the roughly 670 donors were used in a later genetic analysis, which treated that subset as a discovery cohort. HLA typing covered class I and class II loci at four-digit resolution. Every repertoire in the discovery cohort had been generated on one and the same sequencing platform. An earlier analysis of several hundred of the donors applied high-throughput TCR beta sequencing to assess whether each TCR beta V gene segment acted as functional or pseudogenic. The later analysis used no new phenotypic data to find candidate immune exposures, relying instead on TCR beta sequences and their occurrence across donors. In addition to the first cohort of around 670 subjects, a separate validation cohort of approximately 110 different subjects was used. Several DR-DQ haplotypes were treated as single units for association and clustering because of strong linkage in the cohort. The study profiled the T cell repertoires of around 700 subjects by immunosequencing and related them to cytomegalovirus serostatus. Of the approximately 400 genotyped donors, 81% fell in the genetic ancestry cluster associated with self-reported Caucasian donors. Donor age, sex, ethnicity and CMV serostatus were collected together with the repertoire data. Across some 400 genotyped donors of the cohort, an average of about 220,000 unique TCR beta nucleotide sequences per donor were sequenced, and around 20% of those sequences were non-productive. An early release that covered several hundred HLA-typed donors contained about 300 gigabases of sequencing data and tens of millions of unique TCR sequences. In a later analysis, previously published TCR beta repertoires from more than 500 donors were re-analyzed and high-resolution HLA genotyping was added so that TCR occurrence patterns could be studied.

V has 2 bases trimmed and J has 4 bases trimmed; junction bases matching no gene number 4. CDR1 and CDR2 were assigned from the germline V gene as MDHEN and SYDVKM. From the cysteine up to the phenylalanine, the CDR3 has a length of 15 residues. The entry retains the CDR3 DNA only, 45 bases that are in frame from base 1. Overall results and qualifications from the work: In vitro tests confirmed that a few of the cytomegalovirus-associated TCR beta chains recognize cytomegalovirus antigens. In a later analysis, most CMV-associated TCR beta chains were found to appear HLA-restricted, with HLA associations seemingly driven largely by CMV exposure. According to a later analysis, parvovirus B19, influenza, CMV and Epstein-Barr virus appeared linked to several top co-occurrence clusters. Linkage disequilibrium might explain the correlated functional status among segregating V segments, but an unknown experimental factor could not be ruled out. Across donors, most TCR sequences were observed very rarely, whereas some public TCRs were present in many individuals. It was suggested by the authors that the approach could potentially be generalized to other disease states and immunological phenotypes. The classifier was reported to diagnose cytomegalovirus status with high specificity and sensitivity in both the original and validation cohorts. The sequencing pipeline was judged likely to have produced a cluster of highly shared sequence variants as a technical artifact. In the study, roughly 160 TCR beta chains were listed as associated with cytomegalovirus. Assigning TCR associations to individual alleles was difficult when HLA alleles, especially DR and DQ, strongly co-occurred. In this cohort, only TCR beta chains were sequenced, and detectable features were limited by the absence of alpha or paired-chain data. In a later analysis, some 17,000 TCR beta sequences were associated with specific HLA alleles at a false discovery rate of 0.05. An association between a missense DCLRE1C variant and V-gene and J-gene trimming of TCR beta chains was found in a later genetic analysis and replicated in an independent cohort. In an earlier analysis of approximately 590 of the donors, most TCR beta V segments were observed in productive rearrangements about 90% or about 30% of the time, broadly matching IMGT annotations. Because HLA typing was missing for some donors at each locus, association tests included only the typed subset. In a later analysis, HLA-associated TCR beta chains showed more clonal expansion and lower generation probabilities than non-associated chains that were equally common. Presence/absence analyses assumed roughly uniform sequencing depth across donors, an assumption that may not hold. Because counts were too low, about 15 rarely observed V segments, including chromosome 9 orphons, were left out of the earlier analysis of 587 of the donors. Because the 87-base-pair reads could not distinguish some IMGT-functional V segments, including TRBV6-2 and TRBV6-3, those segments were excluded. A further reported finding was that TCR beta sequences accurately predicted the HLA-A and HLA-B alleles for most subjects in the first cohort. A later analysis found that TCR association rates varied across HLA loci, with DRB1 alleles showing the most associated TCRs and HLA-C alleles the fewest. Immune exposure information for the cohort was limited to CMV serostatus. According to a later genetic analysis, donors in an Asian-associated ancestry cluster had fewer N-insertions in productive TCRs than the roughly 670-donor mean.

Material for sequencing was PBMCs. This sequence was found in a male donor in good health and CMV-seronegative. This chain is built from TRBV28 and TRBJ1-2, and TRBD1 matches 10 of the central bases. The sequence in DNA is TGTGCCAGCAGTTTAGTAGGGACAGGGGTCTATGGCTACACCTTC. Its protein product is CASSLVGTGVYGYTF.